Only a few counts were recorded for the clone carrying this T cell receptor beta chain. The data stem from a study of T cell changes during pregnancy in multiple sclerosis. The protocol was immunoSEQ multiplex PCR, while the TCRdb copy is restricted to in-frame clones and leaves out a portion. The table records approximately 50,000 clones, around 94% of them present only once. This CDR3 is 15 amino acids long. J was trimmed by 5 bases and V by 5 bases; bases with no gene match: 12. CDR1 SGHNT and CDR2 YENEEA come from the germline V gene. This clonotype was sampled from a female donor with multiple sclerosis, enrolled in a pregnancy study. Here the sequenced sample was CD4+ T cells from peripheral blood mononuclear cells, taken in the third trimester of pregnancy. The chain joins TRBV11-3 to TRBJ2-7; 7 bases line up with TRBD1. The CDR3 loop reads CASSPGRGGKNEQYF. As DNA, the CDR3 is TGTGCCAGCAGCCCGGGGAGAGGGGGCAAAAACGAGCAGTACTTC.